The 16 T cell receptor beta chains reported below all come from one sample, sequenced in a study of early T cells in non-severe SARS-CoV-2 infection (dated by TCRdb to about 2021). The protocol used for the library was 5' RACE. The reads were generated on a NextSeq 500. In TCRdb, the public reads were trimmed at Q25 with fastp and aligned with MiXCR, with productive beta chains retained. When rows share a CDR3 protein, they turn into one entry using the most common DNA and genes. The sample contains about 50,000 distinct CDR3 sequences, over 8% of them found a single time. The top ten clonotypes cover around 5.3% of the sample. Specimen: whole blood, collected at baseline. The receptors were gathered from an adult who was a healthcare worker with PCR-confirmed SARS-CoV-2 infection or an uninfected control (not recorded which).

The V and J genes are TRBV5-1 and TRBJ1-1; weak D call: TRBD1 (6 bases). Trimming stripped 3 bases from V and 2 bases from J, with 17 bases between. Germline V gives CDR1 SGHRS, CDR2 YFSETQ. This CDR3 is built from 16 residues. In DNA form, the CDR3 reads TGCGCCAGCAGCTCTACTACCACGGGACAAAACACTGAAGCTTTCTTT. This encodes CASSSTTTGQNTEAFF.

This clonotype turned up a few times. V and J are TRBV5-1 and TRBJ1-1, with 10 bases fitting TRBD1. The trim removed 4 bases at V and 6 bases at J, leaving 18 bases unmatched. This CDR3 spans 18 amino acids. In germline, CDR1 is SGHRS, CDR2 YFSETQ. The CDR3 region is CASSPLADRGMTSAEAFF. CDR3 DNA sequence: TGCGCCAGCAGCCCCCTGGCGGACAGGGGGATGACTTCGGCTGAAGCTTTCTTT.

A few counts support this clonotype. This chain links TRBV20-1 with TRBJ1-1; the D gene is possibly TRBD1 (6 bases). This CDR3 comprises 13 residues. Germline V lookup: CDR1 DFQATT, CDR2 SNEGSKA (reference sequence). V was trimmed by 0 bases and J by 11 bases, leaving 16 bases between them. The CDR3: CSARDPGRGTAFF. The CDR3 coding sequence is TGCAGTGCTAGAGATCCTGGCAGGGGAACGGCTTTCTTT.

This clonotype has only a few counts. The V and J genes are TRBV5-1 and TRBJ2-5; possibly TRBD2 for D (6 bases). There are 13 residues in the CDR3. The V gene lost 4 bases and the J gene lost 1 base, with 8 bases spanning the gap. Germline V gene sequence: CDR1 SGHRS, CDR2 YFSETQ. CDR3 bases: TGCGCCAGCAGCAGCGGGTTCCAAGAGACCCAGTACTTC. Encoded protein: CASSSGFQETQYF.

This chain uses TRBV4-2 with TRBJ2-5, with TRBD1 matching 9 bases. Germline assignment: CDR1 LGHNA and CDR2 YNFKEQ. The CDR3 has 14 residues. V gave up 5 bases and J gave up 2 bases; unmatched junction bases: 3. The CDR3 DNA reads TGTGCCAGCAGCTACGGGACAGGGCAAGAGACCCAGTACTTC. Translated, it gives CASSYGTGQETQYF.

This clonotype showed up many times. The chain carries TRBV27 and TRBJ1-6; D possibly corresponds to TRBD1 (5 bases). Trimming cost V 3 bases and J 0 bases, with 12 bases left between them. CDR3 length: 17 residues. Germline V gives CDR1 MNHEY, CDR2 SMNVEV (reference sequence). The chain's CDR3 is CASSFKGPSSYNSPLHF. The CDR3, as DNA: TGTGCCAGCAGTTTTAAGGGGCCCAGCTCCTATAATTCACCCCTCCACTTT.

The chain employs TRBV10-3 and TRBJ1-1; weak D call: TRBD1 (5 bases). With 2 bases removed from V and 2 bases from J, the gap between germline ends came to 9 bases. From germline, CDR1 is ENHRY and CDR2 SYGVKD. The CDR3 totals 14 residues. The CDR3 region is CAISETRGNTEAFF. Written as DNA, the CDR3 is TGTGCCATCAGTGAGACTCGGGGCAACACTGAAGCTTTCTTT.

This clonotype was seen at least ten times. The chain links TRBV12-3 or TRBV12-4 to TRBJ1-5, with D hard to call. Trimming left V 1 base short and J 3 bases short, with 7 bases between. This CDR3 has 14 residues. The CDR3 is CASSLGGNNQPQHF. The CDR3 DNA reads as TGTGCCAGCAGTTTAGGAGGGAACAATCAGCCCCAGCATTTT.

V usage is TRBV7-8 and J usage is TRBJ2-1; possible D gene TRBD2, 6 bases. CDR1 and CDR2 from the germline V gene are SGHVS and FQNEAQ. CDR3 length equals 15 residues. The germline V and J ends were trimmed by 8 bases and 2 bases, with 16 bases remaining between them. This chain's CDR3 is CASGPWEAAYNEQFF. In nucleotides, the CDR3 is TGTGCCAGCGGCCCCTGGGAGGCGGCCTACAATGAGCAGTTCTTC.

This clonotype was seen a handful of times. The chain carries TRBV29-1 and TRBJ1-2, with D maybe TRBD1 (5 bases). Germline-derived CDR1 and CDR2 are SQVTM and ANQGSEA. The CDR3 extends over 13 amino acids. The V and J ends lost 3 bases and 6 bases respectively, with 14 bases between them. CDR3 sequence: CSVDDGVQDGYTF. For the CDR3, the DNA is TGCAGCGTTGATGACGGTGTACAGGATGGCTACACCTTC.

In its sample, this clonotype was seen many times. The CDR3 here is CSVAGVGNTIYF. The CDR3 DNA reads as TGCAGCGTAGCAGGGGTCGGAAACACCATATATTTT. V gene TRBV29-1 combines with J gene TRBJ1-3, with a possible D match to TRBD1 (6 bases). This CDR3 is built from 12 residues. V gave up 6 bases and J gave up 4 bases, with 10 bases separating them. Per the germline V gene, CDR1 is SQVTM and CDR2 is ANQGSEA.

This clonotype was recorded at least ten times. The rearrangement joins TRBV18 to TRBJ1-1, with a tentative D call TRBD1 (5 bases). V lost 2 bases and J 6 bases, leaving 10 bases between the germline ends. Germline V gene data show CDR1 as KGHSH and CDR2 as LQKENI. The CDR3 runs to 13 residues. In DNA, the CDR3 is TGTGCCAGCTCACCATTCGGGGACGCTGAAGCTTTCTTT. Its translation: CASSPFGDAEAFF.

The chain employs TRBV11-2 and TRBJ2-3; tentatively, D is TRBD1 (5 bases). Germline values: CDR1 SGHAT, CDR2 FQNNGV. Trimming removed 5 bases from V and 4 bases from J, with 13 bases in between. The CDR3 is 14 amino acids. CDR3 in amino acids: CASSLQGFADTQYF. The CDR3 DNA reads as TGTGCCAGCAGCCTTCAGGGATTTGCAGATACGCAGTATTTT.

CDR3 bases: TGTGCCAGCAGTCCAGTTGCAACTAATGAAAAACTGTTTTTT. Its protein is CASSPVATNEKLFF. The chain uses TRBV3-1 and TRBJ1-4; no firm D call. V dropped 6 bases and J dropped 0 bases, with 8 bases sitting between them. The germline V gene has CDR1 LGHDT and CDR2 YNNKEL (reference sequence). The CDR3 is 14 amino acids.

CDR3 loop: CASSTLTGDGANVLTF. In nucleotides, the CDR3 is TGTGCCAGCAGTACTTTGACAGGGGACGGGGCCAACGTCCTGACTTTC. This rearrangement joins TRBV28 to TRBJ2-6; 8 nucleotides line up with TRBD1. V gave up 5 bases and J gave up 4 bases; unmatched junction bases: 7. The CDR3 sequence is 16 residues long. Germline CDR1 is MDHEN and CDR2 is SYDVKM.

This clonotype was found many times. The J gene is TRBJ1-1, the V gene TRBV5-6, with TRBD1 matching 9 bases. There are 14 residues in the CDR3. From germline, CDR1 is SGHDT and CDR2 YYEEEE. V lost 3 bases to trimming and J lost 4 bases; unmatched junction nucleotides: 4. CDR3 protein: CASSYTGGSTEAFF. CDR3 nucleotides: TGTGCCAGCAGCTATACAGGGGGCTCCACTGAAGCTTTCTTT.